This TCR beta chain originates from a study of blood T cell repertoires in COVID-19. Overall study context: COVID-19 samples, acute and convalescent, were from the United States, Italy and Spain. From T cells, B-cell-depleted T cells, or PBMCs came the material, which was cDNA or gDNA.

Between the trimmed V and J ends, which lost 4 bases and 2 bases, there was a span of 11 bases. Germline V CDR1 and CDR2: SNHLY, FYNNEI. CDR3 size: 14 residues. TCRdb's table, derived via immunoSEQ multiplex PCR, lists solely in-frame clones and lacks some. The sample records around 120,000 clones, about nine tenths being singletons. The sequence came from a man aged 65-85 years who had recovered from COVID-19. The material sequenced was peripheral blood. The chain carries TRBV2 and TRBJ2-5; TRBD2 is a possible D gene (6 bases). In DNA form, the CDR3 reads TGTGCCAGCAGTGGGGTTGGGGGGCAAGAGACCCAGTACTTC. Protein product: CASSGVGGQETQYF.